These 10 T cell receptor beta chains came from one sample sequenced in a study of blood T cell repertoires in COVID-19. TCRdb's copy holds only in-frame clones and misses some; the assay was immunoSEQ multiplex PCR. The table records fewer than 350,000 clones, around 90% of them present only once. Source material: PBMCs or T cells enriched from blood (not recorded which). The receptors were sampled from a woman aged 25-40 years who had recovered from COVID-19.

The chain joins TRBV5-4 to TRBJ2-5, with 7 nucleotides matching TRBD2. The CDR3 has 14 residues. CDR1 and CDR2 from the germline V gene are SGHNT and YYREEE (reference sequence). Trimming removed 4 bases from V and 3 bases from J; junction bases left unmatched: 6. The CDR3: CASSPGGSEETQYF. CDR3 nucleotides: TGTGCCAGCAGCCCCGGGGGGTCGGAAGAGACCCAGTACTTC.

The rearrangement uses TRBV7-9 and TRBJ2-7; the match to TRBD1 covers 9 bases. Per germline, CDR1 SEHNR and CDR2 FQNEAQ (reference sequence). The CDR3 spans 14 residues. J lost 7 bases, V lost 5 bases, and 9 bases had no gene match. CDR3 DNA sequence: TGTGCCAGCAGCAACCGGGACAGGGCGGGAGAGCAGTACTTC. Translated: CASSNRDRAGEQYF.

J is TRBJ1-6 and V is TRBV2, with 7 nucleotides matching TRBD1. V gave up 5 bases and J gave up 5 bases; unmatched junction bases: 6. The CDR3 totals 15 residues. Germline V gives CDR1 SNHLY, CDR2 FYNNEI. This CDR3 reads CASSLQGINNSPLHF. The CDR3 bases are TGTGCCAGCAGTTTACAGGGGATTAATAATTCACCCCTCCACTTT. The full variable domain, its missing parts supplied by reference TRBV2 and TRBJ1-6, is EPEVTQTPSHQVTQMGQEVILRCVPISNHLYFYWYRQILGQKVEFLVSFYNNEISEKSEIFDDQFSVERPDGSNFTLKIRSTKLEDSAMYFCASSLQGINNSPLHFGNGTRLTVT.

The chain uses TRBV15 and TRBJ1-1; D unresolved. The V and J ends lost 4 bases and 4 bases respectively, with 10 bases between them. The germline V gene has CDR1 LNHNV and CDR2 YYDKDF (reference sequence). The CDR3 loop spans 13 amino acids. As DNA, the CDR3 is TGTGCCACCAGCACTGAAGCGGGCACTGAAGCTTTCTTT. Its protein product is CATSTEAGTEAFF.

The chain has TRBV27 and TRBJ1-2; possible D gene TRBD1, 6 bases. With 4 bases removed from V and 4 bases from J, the gap between germline ends came to 19 bases. CDR1 is MNHEY and CDR2 is SMNVEV in the germline V gene (reference sequence). The CDR3 length is 16 residues. The CDR3 sequence: CASSSPQGTGPYGYTF. The CDR3 nucleotides read TGTGCCAGCAGTTCCCCACAGGGCACGGGCCCCTATGGCTACACCTTC.

The rearrangement links TRBV5-4 to TRBJ1-2, with TRBD1 identical over 7 bases. CDR1 is SGHNT and CDR2 is YYREEE in the germline V gene (reference sequence). The V segment lost 6 bases and the J segment 8 bases; nucleotides outside the gene matches: 10. The CDR3 is made up of 13 amino acids. The CDR3 protein is CASNPRGLGGYTF. The CDR3 coding sequence is TGTGCCAGCAACCCTAGGGGGCTAGGGGGCTACACCTTC.

The V and J genes are TRBV28 and TRBJ1-5; unclear D gene. The CDR3 length is 13 residues. Germline CDR1 and CDR2: MDHEN and SYDVKM. Trimming removed 2 bases at V and 7 bases at J, with 9 bases between. CDR3 bases: TGTGCCAGCAGTTTACCGGGGAACCAGCCCCAGCATTTT. Protein: CASSLPGNQPQHF. The full variable domain, completed using reference TRBV28 and TRBJ1-5, is DVKVTQSSRYLVKRTGEKVFLECVQDMDHENMFWYRQDPGLGLRLIYFSYDVKMKEKGDIPEGYSVSREKKERFSLILESASTNQTSMYLCASSLPGNQPQHFGDGTRLSIL.

The chain recombines TRBV28 with TRBJ2-4; 9 positions agree with TRBD1. The CDR3 runs to 23 residues. Germline V gene data show CDR1 as MDHEN and CDR2 as SYDVKM. The junction had 27 bases not matched to a gene; V was cut back by 6 bases and J by 0 bases. The CDR3 DNA is TGTGCCAGCAGCCGGGGCGTTTGGTACACAGGGGGCCAAAGTGGGGTAGCCAAAAACATTCAGTACTTC. This codes for CASSRGVWYTGGQSGVAKNIQYF.

As concerns this clone: Different DNA sequences within this sample yield the same CDR3. The chain links TRBV7-3 to TRBJ2-7; 8 bases fit TRBD2. The CDR3 contains 14 residues. J gave up 2 bases and V 4 bases, and 4 bases lay outside the gene matches. Germline loops: CDR1 SGHTA, CDR2 FQGTGA. The CDR3 DNA reads as TGTGCCAGCAGCTCCCGGGGGGGGACCTACGAGCAGTACTTC. Translated: CASSSRGGTYEQYF.

This clone has just one count. The chain employs TRBV13 and TRBJ2-5; 14 bases match TRBD2. J gave up 0 bases and V 5 bases, and 17 bases lay outside the gene matches. The CDR3 length is 21 residues. Germline V gene data show CDR1 as PRHDT and CDR2 as FYEKMQ (reference sequence). The CDR3 loop is CASSPIPTTSGREGYQETQYF. DNA of the CDR3: TGTGCCAGCAGCCCCATCCCCACGACTAGCGGGAGGGAGGGATACCAAGAGACCCAGTACTTC.